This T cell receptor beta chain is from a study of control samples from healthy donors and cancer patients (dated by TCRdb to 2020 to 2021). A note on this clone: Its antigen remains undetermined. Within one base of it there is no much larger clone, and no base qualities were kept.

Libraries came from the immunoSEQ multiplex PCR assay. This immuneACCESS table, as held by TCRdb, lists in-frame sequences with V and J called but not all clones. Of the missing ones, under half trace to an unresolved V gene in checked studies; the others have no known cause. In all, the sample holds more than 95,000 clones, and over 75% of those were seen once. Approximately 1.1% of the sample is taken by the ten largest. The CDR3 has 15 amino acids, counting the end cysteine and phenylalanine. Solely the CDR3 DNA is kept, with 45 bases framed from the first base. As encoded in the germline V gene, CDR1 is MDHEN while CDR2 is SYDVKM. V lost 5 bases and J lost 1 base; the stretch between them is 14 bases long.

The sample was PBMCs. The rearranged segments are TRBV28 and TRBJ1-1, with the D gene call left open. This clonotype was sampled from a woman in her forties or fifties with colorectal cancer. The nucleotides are TGTGCCAGCAGTAACCCGGAAGATCCGAACACTGAAGCTTTCTTT. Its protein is CASSNPEDPNTEAFF.